The 22 T cell receptor beta chains below all came from one sample that was sequenced in a study of blood T cell repertoires in COVID-19. Generated by immunoSEQ multiplex PCR, the TCRdb table keeps only in-frame clones and is missing some. The data contain over 90,000 clones, about 83% of them seen just once; the ten biggest clones take up about 10%. The sequenced sample was peripheral blood. The receptors shown here come from a man aged 35-49 years with active or convalescent COVID-19.

The V call is TRBV7-9, the J call TRBJ2-2; no definite D call. From germline, CDR1 is SEHNR and CDR2 FQNEAQ (reference sequence). The CDR3 has 14 amino acids. Trimming cost V 7 bases and J 5 bases, with 14 bases left between them. CDR3 nucleotide sequence: TGTGCCAGCACCCTCGGAGAGAGGACCGGGGAGCTGTTTTTT. Translation: CASTLGERTGELFF.

The chain joins TRBV7-2 to TRBJ1-4; the D gene is possibly TRBD1 (5 bases). V lost 1 base, J lost 5 bases, and 14 bases lay in between. Germline V gives CDR1 SGHTA, CDR2 FQGNSA. This CDR3 has 16 amino acids. The CDR3 spells CASSLGDRGSNEKLFF. CDR3 bases: TGTGCCAGCAGCTTAGGGGATCGGGGGTCCAATGAAAAACTGTTTTTT.

Here the CDR3 DNA reads TGTGCCAGCAGTTACCAGGGAGGGACGGGCAATCAGCCCCAGCATTTT. The encoded protein is CASSYQGGTGNQPQHF. V usage is TRBV6-5 and J usage is TRBJ1-5; tentative D call: TRBD1 (5 bases). With 2 bases removed from V and 2 bases from J, the gap between germline ends came to 13 bases. CDR1 is MNHEY and CDR2 is SVGAGI in the germline V gene. The CDR3 extends over 16 amino acids.

The chain couples TRBV6-6 to TRBJ2-7; 13 bases map to TRBD2. The CDR3 is 16 amino acids. CDR1 is MNHNY and CDR2 is SVGAGI in the germline V gene (reference sequence). After removal of 2 bases from V and 2 bases from J, the junction contained 3 bases not matched to a gene. CDR3 sequence: CASSYGGLAGAYEQYF. Here the CDR3 DNA reads TGTGCCAGCAGTTACGGCGGACTAGCGGGGGCCTACGAGCAGTACTTC.

This clone was detected once. The chain recombines TRBV6-6 with TRBJ1-2; 11 bases agree with TRBD1. CDR3 length equals 14 residues. Germline CDR1 reads MNHNY; CDR2 reads SVGAGI (reference sequence). After removal of 7 bases from V and 4 bases from J, the junction contained 5 bases not matched to a gene. The CDR3 nucleotides are TGTGCCAGCATTCGGACAGGGGGCGGCTATGGCTACACCTTC. Protein: CASIRTGGGYGYTF.

The CDR3 sequence is CAWSPRTDHSPLHF. CDR3 nucleotides: TGTGCCTGGAGTCCGAGGACAGATCATTCACCCCTCCACTTT. This sequence joins TRBV30 and TRBJ1-6, with D tentatively TRBD1 (6 bases). V was shortened by 2 bases and J by 8 bases, with 13 bases between the two germline ends. In germline, CDR1 is GTSNPN, CDR2 SVGIG (reference sequence). The CDR3 covers 14 residues.

The chain is built from TRBV7-2 and TRBJ2-6, with D possibly TRBD1 on 5 matching bases. V dropped 5 bases and J dropped 2 bases, with 19 bases sitting between them. Germline CDR1 and CDR2: SGHTA and FQGNSA. The CDR3 loop spans 18 amino acids. CDR3 sequence: CASSPQPQGFTGANVLTF. CDR3 DNA sequence: TGTGCCAGCAGCCCCCAGCCGCAGGGATTCACTGGGGCCAACGTCCTGACTTTC.

The count of this clone is one. The chain has TRBV5-1 and TRBJ1-3; D unclear. Trimming took off 0 bases at V and 0 bases at J, with 10 bases between the two ends. This CDR3 has 16 amino acids. The V gene's germline CDR1 is SGHRS and CDR2 YFSETQ. The CDR3 loop reads CASSLEGLTSGNTIYF. The CDR3 nucleotides read TGCGCCAGCAGCTTGGAAGGACTGACCTCTGGAAACACCATATATTTT.

This clone was seen a few times. The chain employs TRBV6-6 and TRBJ1-5; the D gene is possibly TRBD1 (5 bases). The CDR3 runs to 13 residues. V lost 6 bases and J 0 bases, leaving 6 bases between the germline ends. The germline gives CDR1 MNHNY, CDR2 SVGAGI (reference sequence). The CDR3 spells CASSQGSNQPQHF. DNA for the CDR3: TGTGCCAGCAGCCAGGGTAGCAATCAGCCCCAGCATTTT.

The chain's CDR3 is CAISLQGDTEAFF. The CDR3 DNA reads TGTGCCATCAGCCTCCAAGGGGACACTGAAGCTTTCTTT. The genes are TRBV10-3 and TRBJ1-1; maybe TRBD1 (5 bases). Trimming removed 6 bases from V and 3 bases from J, with 11 bases in between. The CDR3 covers 13 residues. CDR1 ENHRY and CDR2 SYGVKD come from the germline V gene.

The V gene is TRBV7-8, the J gene TRBJ2-7, with 7 bases matching TRBD1. The junction had 7 bases not matched to a gene; V was cut back by 5 bases and J by 3 bases. This CDR3 region has 14 residues. Germline V gene sequence: CDR1 SGHVS, CDR2 FQNEAQ. The DNA of the CDR3 is TGTGCCAGCAGCCTCGGGACAGCCTTCTACGAGCAGTACTTC. This encodes CASSLGTAFYEQYF.

The genes are TRBV12-3 or TRBV12-4 and TRBJ1-1, with D possibly TRBD1 on 5 matching bases. The CDR3 consists of 13 residues. Trimming took 6 bases from V and 6 from J, leaving 14 bases between them. CDR3 in DNA: TGTGCCAGCAGACCTACCGGGGGAGCTGAAGCTTTCTTT. Protein product: CASRPTGGAEAFF.

This sequence joins TRBV5-6 and TRBJ1-1; TRBD1 aligns across 10 bases. There are 16 residues in the CDR3. CDR1 and CDR2 (germline): SGHDT, YYEEEE. Trimming took 4 bases from V and 4 from J; bases not matched to a gene: 10. The CDR3 protein is CASSQRDRGVGTEAFF. For the CDR3, the DNA is TGTGCCAGCAGCCAAAGGGACAGGGGTGTTGGCACTGAAGCTTTCTTT.

This clone has just a few counts. This sequence joins TRBV29-1 and TRBJ2-2, with a possible D match to TRBD1 (5 bases). Per germline, CDR1 SQVTM and CDR2 ANQGSEA. The CDR3 covers 14 residues. V gave up 5 bases and J gave up 0 bases, with 10 bases separating them. Here the CDR3 DNA reads TGCAGCGTTCTACAGGCTACGAACACCGGGGAGCTGTTTTTT. Protein product: CSVLQATNTGELFF.

This chain uses TRBV12-3 or TRBV12-4 with TRBJ2-3; D is possibly TRBD1 (5 bases). Trimming left V 3 bases short and J 4 bases short, with 5 bases between. This CDR3 comprises 12 residues. CDR3 sequence: CASSFRADTQYF. CDR3 coding DNA: TGTGCCAGCAGTTTCAGGGCAGATACGCAGTATTTT.

The chain has TRBV6-6 and TRBJ2-1; no definite D call. The CDR3 extends over 16 amino acids. Trimming shortened V by 7 bases and J by 5 bases, and 21 bases separated the two germline ends. Per germline, CDR1 MNHNY and CDR2 SVGAGI (reference sequence). The CDR3 DNA sequence: TGTGCCAGCAAGGAACGCGAGACTCTCGGTAACAATGAGCAGTTCTTC. Translated, it gives CASKERETLGNNEQFF.

CDR3 sequence (DNA): TGTGCCAGCAGCTTTGGCGGGGGTCTTTCCGGGGAGCTGTTTTTT. It is translated as CASSFGGGLSGELFF. The chain joins TRBV7-9 to TRBJ2-2; 7 bases fit TRBD2. Trimming cost V 3 bases and J 6 bases; bases outside gene matches: 7. The CDR3 is 15 amino acids. Germline CDR1 SEHNR, CDR2 FQNEAQ (reference sequence).

The rearrangement links TRBV5-4 to TRBJ1-4; 9 positions agree with TRBD1. Trimming took 3 bases from V and 5 from J; bases not matched to a gene: 2. The germline V gene encodes CDR1 SGHNT and CDR2 YYREEE (reference sequence). The CDR3 contains 14 residues. The DNA for the CDR3 is TGTGCCAGCAGCTCCGGGACAGGGAATGAAAAACTGTTTTTT. It specifies CASSSGTGNEKLFF.

This sequence joins TRBV4-1 and TRBJ1-5; perhaps TRBD1 as D (5 bases). V dropped 3 bases and J dropped 0 bases, with 12 bases sitting between them. The CDR3 is 16 residues long. CDR1 is MGHRA and CDR2 is YSYEKL in the germline V gene. The CDR3 DNA reads TGCGCCAGCAGCCATACGACAGTGAATAGCAATCAGCCCCAGCATTTT. Amino acid sequence: CASSHTTVNSNQPQHF.

CDR3 sequence: CASSGTGGNTEAFF. DNA for the CDR3: TGTGCCAGCAGCGGGACAGGGGGAAACACTGAAGCTTTCTTT. The rearrangement joins TRBV9 to TRBJ1-1; TRBD1 agrees at 10 bases. CDR1 and CDR2 (germline): SGDLS, YYNGEE. CDR3 length equals 14 residues. J was trimmed by 2 bases and V by 3 bases; bases with no gene match: 1. Complete variable domain (other parts from reference TRBV9 and TRBJ1-1): DSGVTQTPKHLITATGQRVTLRCSPRSGDLSVYWYQQSLDQGLQFLIQYYNGEERAKGNILERFSAQQFPDLHSELNLSSLELGDSALYFCASSGTGGNTEAFFGQGTRLTVV.

This sequence joins TRBV2 and TRBJ1-2; D may be TRBD1 (6 bases). The CDR3 is 14 amino acids. The germline CDR1 and CDR2 sequences are SNHLY and FYNNEI. V lost 2 bases, J lost 8 bases, and 15 bases lay in between. For the CDR3, the DNA is TGTGCCAGCAGTGAAATGGGCAGGGGAAGAGGCTACACCTTC. It translates to CASSEMGRGRGYTF.

The gene calls are TRBV25-1 and TRBJ1-2; tentatively, D is TRBD1 (6 bases). V gave up 6 bases and J gave up 3 bases, with 20 bases separating them. There are 16 residues in the CDR3. Germline V gives CDR1 MGHDK, CDR2 SYGVNS. The CDR3 loop reads CASSPAGAGKDYGYTF. CDR3 bases: TGTGCCAGCAGCCCCGCAGGGGCAGGGAAAGACTATGGCTACACCTTC.